This TCR beta chain was recovered during a study of T cells in Graves' hyperthyroidism and ophthalmopathy. Whole-study context: Peripheral blood was obtained at initial diagnosis, preceding any treatment.

CDR1 SNHLY and CDR2 FYNNEI come from the germline V gene. Deletions cut 2 bases from V and 8 bases from J, with 9 bases between. CDR3 length: 12 amino acids. Amplified TCR beta CDR3 regions derived from RNA transcripts. TCR CDR3 regions were first amplified by RT-PCR with HTBI primers. TCRdb itself ran the multiplex PCR reads through MiXCR, one entry per CDR3 protein. The table has about 640,000 distinct CDR3 sequences, about 14% seen once. This clonotype was recorded many times. Its antigen is as yet unknown. Findings of the study overall: In the blood, most expanded thyroid clonotypes above 0.001 appeared as well.

Sequenced: blood. The chain recombines TRBV2 with TRBJ1-2; D remains ambiguous. The TCR comes from a woman in her forties or fifties with Graves' ophthalmopathy. The CDR3 loop is CASSETRKGYTF. DNA for the CDR3: TGTGCCAGCAGTGAAACAAGGAAAGGCTACACCTTC.